The present T cell receptor (beta chain) was sequenced within a study of T-cell reconstitution after alpha-beta-depleted transplantation in children. CDR1 and CDR2 (germline): SGHRS, YFSETQ. Trimming removed 4 bases from V and 3 bases from J; junction bases left unmatched: 11. This CDR3 region has 16 residues. For TCRbeta, the library was prepared with unique molecular identifiers. Each CDR3 protein gets one entry after TCRdb re-called the PCR reads with MiXCR. The table lists a few hundred thousand distinct CDR3 sequences, about 20% of them singletons. The sequence was obtained from a human donor who donated a stem cell graft to a child with acute myeloid leukemia. The genes are TRBV5-1 and TRBJ2-3, with 7 nucleotides matching TRBD2. The sequenced sample was PBMCs from the stem cell graft donor, obtained from the stem cell graft. As DNA, the CDR3 is TGCGCCAGCAGCCAATGGGGGGAGGGCCTGACAGATACGCAGTATTTT. Its translation: CASSQWGEGLTDTQYF. The full variable domain, completed using reference TRBV5-1 and TRBJ2-3, is KAGVTQTPRYLIKTRGQQVTLSCSPISGHRSVSWYQQTPGQGLQFLFEYFSETQRNKGNFPGRFSGRQFSNSRSEMNVSTLELGDSALYLCASSQWGEGLTDTQYFGPGTRLTVL.